This T cell receptor beta chain was recorded in a study of identical twins. Points from the study as a whole: Invariant T cells like MAIT and iNKT could partly confound the zero-insertion analyses.

MiXCR was run by TCRdb on the 5' RACE reads, yielding one entry per CDR3 protein. The top ten clones hold 4% to 5.5% of a sample with hundreds of thousands of distinct CDR3 sequences, around 21% of them seen once. V was shortened by 3 bases and J by 5 bases, with 11 bases between the two germline ends. The CDR3 contains 13 residues. Germline V gives CDR1 DFQATT, CDR2 SNEGSKA (reference sequence). This clonotype turned up a few times. Its antigen is not identified. These same data were also listed under a study on T cells expressing NK-cell markers.

Input material: PBMCs. The chain carries TRBV20-1 and TRBJ2-1; tentatively, D is TRBD2 (5 bases). The sequence was collected from a woman under 30 in good health. This CDR3 reads CSARPLEHNEQFF. In nucleotides, the CDR3 is TGCAGTGCTAGGCCACTAGAGCACAATGAGCAGTTCTTC.